This TCR beta chain comes out of a study of response to subunit inactivated influenza vaccine. In TCRdb, the RT-PCR reads were re-called with MiXCR into one record per CDR3 protein. The sample comprises more than 150,000 distinct CDR3 sequences, approximately 11% of which are singletons, and roughly 36% rests with the top ten. Turning to this clonotype: Its antigen is as yet unknown.

Unmatched junction bases numbered 6, after V lost 6 bases and J lost 6 bases. Germline-derived CDR1 and CDR2 are ENHRY and SYGVKD. CDR3 length: 15 residues. General study findings and limits: It was suggested by the authors that few new T cells are recruited by each seasonal influenza vaccination.

Sequencing was performed on CD8+ T cells sorted from PBMCs, taken around 25 months after vaccination. The receptor comes from a man between 50 and 75 years old who received an inactivated influenza vaccine. The V call is TRBV10-3, the J call TRBJ2-1; 12 bases line up with TRBD2. The CDR3 DNA is TGTGCCATCAGAGAGACTAGCGGGAGTGTCAATGAGCAGTTCTTC. Its translation is CAIRETSGSVNEQFF.